Included here is one T cell receptor beta chain sequence, with context. V shed 12 bases, J shed 10 bases, and the junction held 8 bases outside the gene matches. The CDR3 covers 14 residues. Germline lookup yields CDR1 KGHDR and CDR2 SFDVKD. Profiling relied on immunoSEQ multiplex PCR, and the TCRdb table lists in-frame clones only, not all of them. Of roughly 390,000 clones listed, 85% were seen once; the top ten hold 3% to 4.5%. This record belongs to a study of blood T cell repertoires in COVID-19. The specimen was peripheral blood. The chain joins TRBV24-1 to TRBJ2-1, with TRBD2 identical over 16 bases. The receptor was isolated from a woman aged 18-29 years with acute or convalescent COVID-19. CDR3 coding DNA: TGTGCCGTCGGGACTAGCGGGAGGGCCGCGGAGCAGTTCTTC. It encodes CAVGTSGRAAEQFF.